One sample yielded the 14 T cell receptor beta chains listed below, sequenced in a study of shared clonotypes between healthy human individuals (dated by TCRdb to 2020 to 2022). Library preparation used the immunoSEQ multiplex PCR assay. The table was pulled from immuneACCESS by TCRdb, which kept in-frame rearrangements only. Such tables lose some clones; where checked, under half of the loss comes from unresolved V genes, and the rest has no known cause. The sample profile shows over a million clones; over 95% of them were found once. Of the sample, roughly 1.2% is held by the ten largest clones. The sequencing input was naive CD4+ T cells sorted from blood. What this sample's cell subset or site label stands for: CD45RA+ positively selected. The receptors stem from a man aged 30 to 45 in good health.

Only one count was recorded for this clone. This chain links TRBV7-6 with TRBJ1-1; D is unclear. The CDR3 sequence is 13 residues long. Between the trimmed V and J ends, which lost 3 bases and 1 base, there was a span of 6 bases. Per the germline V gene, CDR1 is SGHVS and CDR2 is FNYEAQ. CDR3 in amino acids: CASSFGKNTEAFF. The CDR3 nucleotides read TGTGCCAGCAGCTTCGGAAAGAACACTGAAGCTTTCTTT.

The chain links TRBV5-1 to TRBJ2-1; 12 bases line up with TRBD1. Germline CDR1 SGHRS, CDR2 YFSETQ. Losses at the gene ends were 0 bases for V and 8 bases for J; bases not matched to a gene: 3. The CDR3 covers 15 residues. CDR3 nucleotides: TGCGCCAGCAGCTTGGGGGACAGGGGGCGAGATGAGCAGTTCTTC. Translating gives CASSLGDRGRDEQFF.

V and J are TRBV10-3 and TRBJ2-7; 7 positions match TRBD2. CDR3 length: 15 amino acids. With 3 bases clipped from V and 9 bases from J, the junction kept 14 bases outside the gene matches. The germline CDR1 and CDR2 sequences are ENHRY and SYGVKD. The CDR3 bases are TGTGCCATCAGTGAAGTCAGCGGGGCCCCTGTGGTGCAGTACTTC. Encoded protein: CAISEVSGAPVVQYF.

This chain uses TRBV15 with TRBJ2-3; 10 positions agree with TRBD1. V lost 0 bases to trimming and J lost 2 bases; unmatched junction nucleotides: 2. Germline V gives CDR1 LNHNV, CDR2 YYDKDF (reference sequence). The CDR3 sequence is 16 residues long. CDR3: CATSREGQGHTDTQYF. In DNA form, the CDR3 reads TGTGCCACCAGCAGAGAGGGACAGGGGCACACAGATACGCAGTATTTT.

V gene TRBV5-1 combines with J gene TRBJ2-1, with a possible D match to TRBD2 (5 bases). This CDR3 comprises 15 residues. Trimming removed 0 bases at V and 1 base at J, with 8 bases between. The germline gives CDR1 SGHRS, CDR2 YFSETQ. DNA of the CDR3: TGCGCCAGCAGCTTGGCTAGCCCGTCCTACAATGAGCAGTTCTTC. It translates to CASSLASPSYNEQFF.

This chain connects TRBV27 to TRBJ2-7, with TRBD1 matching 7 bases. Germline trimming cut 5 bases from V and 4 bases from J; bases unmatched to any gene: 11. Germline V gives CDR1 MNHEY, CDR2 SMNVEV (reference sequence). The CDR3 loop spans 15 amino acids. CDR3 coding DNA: TGTGCCAGCAGTGCAAGGGACAGCCTCGAGTACGAGCAGTACTTC. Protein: CASSARDSLEYEQYF.

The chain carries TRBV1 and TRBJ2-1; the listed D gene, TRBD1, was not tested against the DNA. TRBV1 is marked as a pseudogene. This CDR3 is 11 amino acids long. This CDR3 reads CTGRQVHEQFF. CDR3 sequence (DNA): TGCACCGGACGACAGGTGCATGAGCAGTTCTTC.

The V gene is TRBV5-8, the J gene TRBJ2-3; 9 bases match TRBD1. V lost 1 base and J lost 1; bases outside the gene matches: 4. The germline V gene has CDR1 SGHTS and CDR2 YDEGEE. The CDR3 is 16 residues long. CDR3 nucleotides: TGTGCCAGCAGCTTGTTACGGGACAGGGGCACAGATACGCAGTATTTT. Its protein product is CASSLLRDRGTDTQYF.

This CDR3 is CASSSTGGYEQYF. The CDR3 DNA reads TGTGCCAGCAGCAGCACAGGGGGCTACGAGCAGTACTTC. The V gene is TRBV28, the J gene TRBJ2-7; 8 bases align to TRBD1. V gave up 6 bases and J gave up 3 bases; unmatched junction bases: 4. CDR1 is MDHEN, CDR2 SYDVKM, per germline. This CDR3 contains 13 residues.

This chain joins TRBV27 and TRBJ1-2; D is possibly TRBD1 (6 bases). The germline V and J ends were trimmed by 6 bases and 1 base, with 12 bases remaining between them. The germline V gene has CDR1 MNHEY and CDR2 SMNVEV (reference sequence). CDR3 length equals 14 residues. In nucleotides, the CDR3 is TGTGCCAGCAGGCCAGGGGATTATAACTATGGCTACACCTTC. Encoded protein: CASRPGDYNYGYTF.

CDR3 sequence (DNA): TGTGCCAGCAGTGGGGGACAGGTTCCTGGGGAGCTGTTTTTT. It is translated as CASSGGQVPGELFF. This chain uses TRBV2 with TRBJ2-2; 8 bases align to TRBD1. Trimming took 4 bases from V and 8 from J; bases not matched to a gene: 6. Germline V lookup: CDR1 SNHLY, CDR2 FYNNEI. There are 14 residues in the CDR3.

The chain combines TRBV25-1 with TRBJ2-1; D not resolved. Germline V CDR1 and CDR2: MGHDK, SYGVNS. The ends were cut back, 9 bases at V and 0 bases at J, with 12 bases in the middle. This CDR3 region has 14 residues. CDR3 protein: CASQGRISYNEQFF. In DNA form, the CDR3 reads TGTGCCAGTCAAGGACGCATCTCCTACAATGAGCAGTTCTTC.

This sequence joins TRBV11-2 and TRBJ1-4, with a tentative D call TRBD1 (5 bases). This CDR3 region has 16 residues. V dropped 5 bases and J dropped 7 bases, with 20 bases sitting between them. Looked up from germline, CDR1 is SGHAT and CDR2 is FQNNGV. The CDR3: CASSPLWWGDVEKLFF. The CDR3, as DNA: TGTGCCAGCAGCCCCCTTTGGTGGGGCGATGTTGAAAAACTGTTTTTT.

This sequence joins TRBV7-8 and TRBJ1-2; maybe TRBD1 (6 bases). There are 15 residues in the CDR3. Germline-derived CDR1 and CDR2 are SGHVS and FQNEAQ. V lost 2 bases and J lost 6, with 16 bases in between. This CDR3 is CASSLRDRLSHGYTF. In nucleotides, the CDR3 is TGTGCCAGCAGCTTACGAGACAGGTTGTCGCATGGCTACACCTTC. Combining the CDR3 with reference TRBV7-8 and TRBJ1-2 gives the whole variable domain GAGVSQSPRYKVAKRGQDVALRCDPISGHVSLFWYQQALGQGPEFLTYFQNEAQLDKSGLPSDRFFAERPEGSVSTLKIQRTQQEDSAVYLCASSLRDRLSHGYTFGSGTRLTVV.